Listed here are 17 T cell receptor beta chains from one sample, sequenced in a study of OX40 agonist ivuxolimab in advanced cancers. Only in-frame clones appear in the TCRdb table, and some are missing; sequencing was by immunoSEQ multiplex PCR. The profile shows about 38,000 clones, roughly four fifths of them singletons. The sample in question was CD4+ or CD8+ T cells sorted from blood, obtained in a trial of the OX40 agonist ivuxolimab. These receptors were taken from an adult with an advanced solid tumor such as melanoma, head and neck, liver or kidney cancer.

The chain has TRBV5-1 and TRBJ2-1; 8 nucleotides agree with TRBD1. This CDR3 spans 14 amino acids. The V segment lost 1 base and the J segment 9 bases; nucleotides outside the gene matches: 6. Germline assignment: CDR1 SGHRS and CDR2 YFSETQ. CDR3 bases: TGCGCCAGCAGCTTGTGGGACAGGTCCCTTGAGCAGTTCTTC. This translates into CASSLWDRSLEQFF.

The rearrangement uses TRBV18 and TRBJ1-1; TRBD1 might be the D (5 bases). Germline assignment: CDR1 KGHSH and CDR2 LQKENI. The CDR3 is 13 residues long. V dropped 4 bases and J dropped 3 bases, with 9 bases sitting between them. CDR3 protein: CASSRGGDTEAFF. The DNA for the CDR3 is TGTGCCAGCTCACGTGGGGGAGACACTGAAGCTTTCTTT. The variable domain in full, with the rest retrieved from reference TRBV18 and TRBJ1-1, is NAGVMQNPRHLVRRRGQEARLRCSPMKGHSHVYWYRQLPEEGLKFMVYLQKENIIDESGMPKERFSAEFPKEGPSILRIQQVVRGDSAAYFCASSRGGDTEAFFGQGTRLTVV.

J is TRBJ2-1 and V is TRBV28; TRBD2 agrees at 9 bases. V shed 3 bases, J shed 9 bases, and the junction held 18 bases outside the gene matches. From germline, CDR1 is MDHEN and CDR2 SYDVKM. This CDR3 region has 18 residues. The CDR3 DNA is TGTGCCAGCAGTTTTAGTATTGGGTGGGCTAGCGGGATGGTTGAGCAGTTCTTC. This codes for CASSFSIGWASGMVEQFF.

The chain joins TRBV7-9 to TRBJ2-7; no clear D. V was trimmed by 6 bases and J by 7 bases, leaving 7 bases between them. Germline V gene sequence: CDR1 SEHNR, CDR2 FQNEAQ (reference sequence). This CDR3 contains 10 residues. The CDR3 DNA reads TGTGCCAGCAGACGACCTGAGCAGTACTTC. It codes for CASRRPEQYF.

The chain employs TRBV19 and TRBJ2-3; TRBD2 might be the D (5 bases). Germline loops: CDR1 LNHDA, CDR2 SQIVND (reference sequence). The length of the CDR3 is 18 residues. Between the trimmed V and J ends, which lost 5 bases and 5 bases, there was a span of 26 bases. The CDR3 coding sequence is TGTGCCAGTAGTCCACAACGGCTGGCGAGGGTCAGTGGAGATACGCAGTATTTT. Its protein product is CASSPQRLARVSGDTQYF. Together with reference TRBV19 and TRBJ2-3, the CDR3 gives the full variable domain: DGGITQSPKYLFRKEGQNVTLSCEQNLNHDAMYWYRQDPGQGLRLIYYSQIVNDFQKGDIAEGYSVSREKKESFPLTVTSAQKNPTAFYLCASSPQRLARVSGDTQYFGPGTRLTVL.

The chain is built from TRBV6-4 and TRBJ2-7; D is undetermined. Per the germline V gene, CDR1 is MRHNA and CDR2 is SNTAGT. There are 11 residues in the CDR3. Trimming stripped 3 bases from V and 5 bases from J, with 5 bases between. CDR3: CASSEGNEQYF. Written as DNA, the CDR3 is TGTGCCAGCAGTGAGGGCAACGAGCAGTACTTC.

This chain uses TRBV30 with TRBJ2-7; possible D gene TRBD1, 5 bases. Germline V CDR1 and CDR2: GTSNPN, SVGIG (reference sequence). This CDR3 comprises 17 residues. Trimming stripped 1 base from V and 1 base from J, with 20 bases between. CDR3 loop: CAWSAIHSGFRSYEQYF. The CDR3 bases are TGTGCCTGGAGTGCCATCCACTCAGGGTTCCGATCCTACGAGCAGTACTTC.

This clone has more than one count but fewer than ten. Other nucleotide sequences from this sample produce the same CDR3. The V and J genes are TRBV30 and TRBJ1-2; D uncertain. CDR1 GTSNPN and CDR2 SVGIG come from the germline V gene (reference sequence). This CDR3 is built from 13 residues. V gave up 0 bases and J gave up 0 bases, with 5 bases separating them. The CDR3 sequence is CAWSVEANYGYTF. The CDR3, as DNA: TGTGCCTGGAGTGTTGAAGCTAACTATGGCTACACCTTC.

V gene TRBV11-1 combines with J gene TRBJ1-1; D call uncertain. Germline assignment: CDR1 SGHAT and CDR2 FQDESV (reference sequence). Trimming cost V 1 base and J 1 base, with 16 bases left between them. CDR3 length equals 17 residues. The CDR3 coding sequence is TGTGCCAGCAGCTTAGGGCTGGGATACTCCTCGAACACTGAAGCTTTCTTT. Translated, it gives CASSLGLGYSSNTEAFF.

The chain combines TRBV27 with TRBJ1-2; 10 positions agree with TRBD1. The V segment lost 7 bases and the J segment 4 bases; nucleotides outside the gene matches: 6. In germline, CDR1 is MNHEY, CDR2 SMNVEV (reference sequence). This CDR3 comprises 14 residues. Here the CDR3 reads CASTPTGGGYGYTF. CDR3 coding DNA: TGTGCCAGCACACCGACAGGGGGCGGCTATGGCTACACCTTC.

The rearrangement joins TRBV11-2 to TRBJ1-2, with D perhaps matching TRBD1 (6 bases). V gave up 5 bases and J gave up 9 bases, with 10 bases separating them. Germline V CDR1 and CDR2: SGHAT, FQNNGV. The CDR3 is made up of 11 amino acids. The CDR3 sequence: CASSPGTSYTF. In DNA, the CDR3 is TGTGCCAGCAGCCCCGGGACAAGCTACACCTTC.

This chain joins TRBV25-1 and TRBJ2-2; a weak D match, TRBD2 (6 bases). Germline CDR1 and CDR2: MGHDK and SYGVNS. The CDR3 is made up of 14 amino acids. The ends were cut back, 6 bases at V and 4 bases at J, with 12 bases in the middle. The CDR3, as DNA: TGTGCCAGCAGCGGGGGAGGTAGCACCGGGGAGCTGTTTTTT. Translating it yields CASSGGGSTGELFF.

The chain couples TRBV7-2 to TRBJ2-7, with D unclear. Germline-derived CDR1 and CDR2 are SGHTA and FQGNSA. CDR3 length equals 13 residues. V lost 1 base to trimming and J lost 7 bases, with 11 bases between them. CDR3 sequence (DNA): TGTGCCAGCAGCTTAGGGCTAGAGAGGGAGCAGTACTTC. This gives the protein CASSLGLEREQYF. The full variable domain, with the rest looked up from reference TRBV7-2 and TRBJ2-7, is GAGVSQSPSNKVTEKGKDVELRCDPISGHTALYWYRQSLGQGLEFLIYFQGNSAPDKSGLPSDRFSAERTGGSVSTLTIQRTQQEDSAVYLCASSLGLEREQYFGPGTRLTVT.

The rearrangement links TRBV5-6 to TRBJ2-7; the D is unclear. The CDR3 has 12 residues. The V end lost 4 bases, the J end lost 3 bases, and 8 bases lay between the germline ends. Germline V gene lookup returns CDR1 SGHDT and CDR2 YYEEEE. This CDR3 reads CASSPDHYEQYF. The DNA for the CDR3 is TGTGCCAGCAGCCCGGATCACTACGAGCAGTACTTC.

This clone was recorded once. The V call is TRBV11-1, the J call TRBJ1-2; possibly TRBD1 for D (6 bases). This CDR3 is built from 16 residues. The V and J ends lost 3 bases and 1 base respectively, with 15 bases between them. Germline V CDR1 and CDR2: SGHAT, FQDESV (reference sequence). CDR3: CASSLLQGKFNYGYTF. Here the CDR3 DNA reads TGTGCCAGCAGCTTGCTCCAGGGGAAATTTAACTATGGCTACACCTTC.

This clone was seen a few times. The chain combines TRBV18 with TRBJ2-1, with 10 bases that match TRBD2. Germline CDR1 is KGHSH and CDR2 is LQKENI. The CDR3 sequence is 15 residues long. V gave up 4 bases and J gave up 12 bases; unmatched junction bases: 12. The CDR3 is CASSRGLAGVGAQFF. The CDR3 DNA sequence: TGTGCCAGCTCACGCGGCCTAGCGGGAGTGGGGGCGCAGTTCTTC.

The chain links TRBV21-1 to TRBJ1-1; whether TRBD1, the table's D call, matches the DNA was not checked. TRBV21-1 is a known pseudogene. This CDR3 has 13 residues. The CDR3 sequence is CASSKVSLGEAFF. In DNA, the CDR3 is TGTGCCAGCAGCAAAGTAAGCTTGGGCGAAGCTTTCTTT.